These 8 T cell receptor beta chains came from one sample sequenced in a study of response to subunit inactivated influenza vaccine. TCRdb passed the RT-PCR reads through MiXCR, listing each CDR3 protein once. This sample has about 800,000 distinct CDR3 sequences; roughly 20% occur once, and the top ten carry 10% to 13%. The sample consisted of PBMCs from blood, taken 5 to 6 days after vaccination. The receptors derive from a middle-aged man who received an inactivated influenza vaccine.

This clonotype was seen a few times. The chain links TRBV29-1 to TRBJ1-1, with D possibly being TRBD1 (5 bases). The V and J ends lost 4 bases and 7 bases respectively, with 13 bases between them. Per the germline V gene, CDR1 is SQVTM and CDR2 is ANQGSEA. The CDR3 contains 12 residues. The CDR3 sequence: CSVVGDHVEAFF. CDR3 DNA: TGCAGCGTTGTGGGGGATCACGTTGAAGCTTTCTTT.

The rearrangement joins TRBV6-5 to TRBJ2-1; D possibly corresponds to TRBD2 (5 bases). The germline CDR1 and CDR2 sequences are MNHEY and SVGAGI. The ends were cut back, 6 bases at V and 7 bases at J, with 16 bases in the middle. The CDR3 runs to 14 residues. For the CDR3, the DNA is TGTGCCAGCAGCTATACCGGGGTAACGAATGAGCAGTTCTTC. Residues: CASSYTGVTNEQFF.

This clonotype was recorded a few times. The chain uses TRBV11-3 and TRBJ2-3; D gene uncertain. V lost 5 bases and J lost 6, with 12 bases in between. This CDR3 spans 13 amino acids. The germline CDR1 and CDR2 sequences are SGHNT and YENEEA. Here the CDR3 DNA reads TGTGCCAGCAGCCGTGGGCCTGGGGATACGCAGTATTTT. Protein product: CASSRGPGDTQYF. Complete variable domain (other parts from reference TRBV11-3 and TRBJ2-3): EAGVVQSPRYKIIEKKQPVAFWCNPISGHNTLYWYLQNLGQGPELLIRYENEEAVDDSQLPKDRFSAERLKGVDSTLKIQPAELGDSAVYLCASSRGPGDTQYFGPGTRLTVL.

V is TRBV6-1 and J is TRBJ2-1; TRBD1 aligns across 8 bases. The CDR3 is made up of 15 amino acids. From germline, CDR1 is MNHNS and CDR2 SASEGT. V lost 2 bases and J lost 9; bases outside the gene matches: 9. Here the CDR3 DNA reads TGTGCCAGCAGTGAACGCGGACAGGGTCCGGTTGAGCAGTTCTTC. Translated: CASSERGQGPVEQFF.

This clonotype has only a few counts. The rearrangement joins TRBV28 to TRBJ2-1; no clear D gene. The CDR3 contains 15 residues. The germline V gene encodes CDR1 MDHEN and CDR2 SYDVKM. V lost 4 bases and J 5 bases, leaving 15 bases between the germline ends. Written as DNA, the CDR3 is TGTGCCAGCAGTTCCAGGACCTCTTTTAACAATGAGCAGTTCTTC. Its translation is CASSSRTSFNNEQFF.

This clonotype was recorded a few times. This rearrangement joins TRBV20-1 to TRBJ2-6; no reliable D call. V gave up 0 bases and J gave up 4 bases, with 7 bases separating them. This CDR3 has 14 amino acids. CDR1 is DFQATT and CDR2 is SNEGSKA in the germline V gene (reference sequence). This chain's CDR3 is CSAREQAGANVLTF. CDR3 bases: TGCAGTGCTAGAGAGCAGGCCGGGGCCAACGTCCTGACTTTC.

This clonotype was recorded a few times. The chain has TRBV7-2 and TRBJ1-1; D call uncertain. The CDR3 sequence is 14 residues long. The V and J ends lost 5 bases and 1 base respectively, with 11 bases between them. The germline V gene has CDR1 SGHTA and CDR2 FQGNSA. This CDR3 is CASSPGPENTEAFF. The CDR3 region has the DNA TGTGCCAGCAGCCCTGGCCCGGAGAACACTGAAGCTTTCTTT.

The count of this clonotype is one. This chain joins TRBV4-1 and TRBJ2-7; no clear D. The germline gives CDR1 MGHRA, CDR2 YSYEKL. Trimming left V 0 bases short and J 2 bases short, with 11 bases between. The length of the CDR3 is 15 residues. The CDR3 loop reads CASSQEGMLTYEQYF. CDR3 in DNA: TGCGCCAGCAGCCAAGAGGGTATGCTAACCTACGAGCAGTACTTC.